This T cell receptor beta chain was obtained from a study of OX40 agonist ivuxolimab in advanced cancers. As for the study in general: Patients' therapy was ivuxolimab, an antibody that acts as an agonist of OX40 (CD134). Overall study findings and caveats: Those patients achieving a partial response at 0.1-3.0 mg/kg showed among the lowest clonal expansion. In CD8+ T cells, expanded clones were on average more numerous than in CD4+.

Assay: immunoSEQ multiplex PCR; the TCRdb copy retains only in-frame clones and omits some. The data hold 100,000 or so clones, with around nine tenths observed a single time. Remarks on this clone: What it recognizes is unknown.

Sequenced material: CD4+ or CD8+ T cells sorted from blood, taken in a trial of the OX40 agonist ivuxolimab. The clonotype comes from an adult with an advanced solid tumor such as melanoma, head and neck, liver or kidney cancer.

The CDR3 DNA is TGTGCCAGCAGCCCTAGGCCGGGACAGGCTAGGGCTGAGCAGTTCTTC. Amino acid sequence: CASSPRPGQARAEQFF. The chain combines TRBV7-8 with TRBJ2-1; 8 bases fit TRBD1. In germline, CDR1 is SGHVS, CDR2 FQNEAQ. The CDR3 extends over 16 amino acids. After removal of 5 bases from V and 9 bases from J, the junction contained 15 bases not matched to a gene.